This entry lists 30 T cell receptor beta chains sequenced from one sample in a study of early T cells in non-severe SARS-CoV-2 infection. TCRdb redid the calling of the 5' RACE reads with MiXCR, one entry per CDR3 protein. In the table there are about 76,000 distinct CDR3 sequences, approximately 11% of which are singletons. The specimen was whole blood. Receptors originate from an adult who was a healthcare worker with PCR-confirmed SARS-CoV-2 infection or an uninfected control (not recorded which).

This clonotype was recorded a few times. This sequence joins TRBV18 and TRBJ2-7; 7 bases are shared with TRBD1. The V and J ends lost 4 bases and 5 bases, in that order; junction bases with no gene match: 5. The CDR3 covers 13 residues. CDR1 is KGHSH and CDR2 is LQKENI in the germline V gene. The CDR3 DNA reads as TGTGCCAGCTCACAGGGGGCGCACGACGAGCAGTACTTC. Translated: CASSQGAHDEQYF.

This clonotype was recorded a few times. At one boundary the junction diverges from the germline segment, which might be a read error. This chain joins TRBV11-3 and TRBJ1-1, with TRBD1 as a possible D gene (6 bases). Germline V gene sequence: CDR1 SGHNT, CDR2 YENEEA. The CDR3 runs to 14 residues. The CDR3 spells CASSSGQTNTEVFF. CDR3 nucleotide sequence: TGTGCCAGCAGCTCTGGACAGACAAACACTGAAGTTTTCTTT.

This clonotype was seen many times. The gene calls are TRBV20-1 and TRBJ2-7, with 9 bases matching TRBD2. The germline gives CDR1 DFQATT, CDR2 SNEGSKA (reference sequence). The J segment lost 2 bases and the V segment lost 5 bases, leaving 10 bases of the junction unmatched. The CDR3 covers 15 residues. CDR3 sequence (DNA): TGCAGTGCTGCCCCGGCTAGCGGGGAGCCCTACGAGCAGTACTTC. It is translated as CSAAPASGEPYEQYF.

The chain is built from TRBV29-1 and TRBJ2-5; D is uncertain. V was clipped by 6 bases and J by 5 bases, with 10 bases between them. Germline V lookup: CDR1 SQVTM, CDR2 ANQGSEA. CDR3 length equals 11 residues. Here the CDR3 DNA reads TGCAGCGTAGGCAGCGCGGAGACCCAGTACTTC. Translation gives CSVGSAETQYF.

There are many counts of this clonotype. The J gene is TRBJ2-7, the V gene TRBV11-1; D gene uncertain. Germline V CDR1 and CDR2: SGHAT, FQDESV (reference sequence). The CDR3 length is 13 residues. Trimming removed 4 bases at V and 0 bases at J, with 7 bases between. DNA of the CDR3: TGTGCCAGCAGCTATGGATACTCCTACGAGCAGTACTTC. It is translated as CASSYGYSYEQYF. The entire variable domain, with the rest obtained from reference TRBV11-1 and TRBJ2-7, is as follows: EAEVAQSPRYKITEKSQAVAFWCDPISGHATLYWYRQILGQGPELLVQFQDESVVDDSQLPKDRFSAERLKGVDSTLKIQPAELGDSAMYLCASSYGYSYEQYFGPGTRLTVT.

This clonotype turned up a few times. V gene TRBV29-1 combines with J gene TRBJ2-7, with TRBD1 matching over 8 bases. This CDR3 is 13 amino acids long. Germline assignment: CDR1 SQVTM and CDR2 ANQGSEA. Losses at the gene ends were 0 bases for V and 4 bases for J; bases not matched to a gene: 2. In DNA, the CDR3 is TGCAGCGTTGAAGACAGGGGGCAATACGAGCAGTACTTC. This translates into CSVEDRGQYEQYF.

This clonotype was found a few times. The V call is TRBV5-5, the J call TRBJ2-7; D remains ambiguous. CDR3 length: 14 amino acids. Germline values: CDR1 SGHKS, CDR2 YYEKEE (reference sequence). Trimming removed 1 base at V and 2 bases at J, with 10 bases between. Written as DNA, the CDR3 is TGTGCCAGCAGCTTGAAGCCGGGTGCCTACGAGCAGTACTTC. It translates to CASSLKPGAYEQYF.

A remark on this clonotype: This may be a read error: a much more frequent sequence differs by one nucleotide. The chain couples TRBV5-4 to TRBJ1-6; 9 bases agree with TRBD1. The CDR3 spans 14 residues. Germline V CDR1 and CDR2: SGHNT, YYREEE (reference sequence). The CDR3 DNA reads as TGTGTCAGCAGCTGGGACAGGGTCGATTCACCCCTCCACTTT. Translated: CVSSWDRVDSPLHF.

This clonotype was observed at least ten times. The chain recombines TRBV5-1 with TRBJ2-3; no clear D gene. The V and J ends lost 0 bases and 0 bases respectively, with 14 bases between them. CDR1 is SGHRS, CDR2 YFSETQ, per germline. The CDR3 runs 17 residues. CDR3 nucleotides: TGCGCCAGCAGCTTGGCCGCCAGGATCTCTAGCACAGATACGCAGTATTTT. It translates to CASSLAARISSTDTQYF.

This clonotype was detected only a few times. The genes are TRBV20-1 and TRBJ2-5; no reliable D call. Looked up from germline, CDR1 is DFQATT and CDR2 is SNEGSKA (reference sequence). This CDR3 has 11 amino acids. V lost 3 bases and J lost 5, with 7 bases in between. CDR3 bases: TGCAGTGCTAGGGTACCGGAGACCCAGTACTTC. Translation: CSARVPETQYF.

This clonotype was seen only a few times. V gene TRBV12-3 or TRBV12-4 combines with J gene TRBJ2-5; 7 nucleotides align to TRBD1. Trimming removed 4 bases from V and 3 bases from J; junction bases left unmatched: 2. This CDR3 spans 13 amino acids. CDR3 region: CASSSGQEETQYF. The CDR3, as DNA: TGTGCCAGCAGTTCCGGACAGGAAGAGACCCAGTACTTC.

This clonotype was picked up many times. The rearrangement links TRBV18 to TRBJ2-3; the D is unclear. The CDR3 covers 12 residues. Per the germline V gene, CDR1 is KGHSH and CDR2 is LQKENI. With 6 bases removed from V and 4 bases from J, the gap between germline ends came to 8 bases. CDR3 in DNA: TGTGCCAGCTCCTCCAGTTCAGATACGCAGTATTTT. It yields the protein CASSSSSDTQYF.

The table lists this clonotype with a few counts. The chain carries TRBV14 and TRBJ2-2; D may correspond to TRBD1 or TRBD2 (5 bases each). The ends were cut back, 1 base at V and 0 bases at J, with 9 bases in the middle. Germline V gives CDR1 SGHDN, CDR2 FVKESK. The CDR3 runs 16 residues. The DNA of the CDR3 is TGTGCCAGCAGCCAAGCGGGACCTCCGAACACCGGGGAGCTGTTTTTT. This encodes CASSQAGPPNTGELFF.

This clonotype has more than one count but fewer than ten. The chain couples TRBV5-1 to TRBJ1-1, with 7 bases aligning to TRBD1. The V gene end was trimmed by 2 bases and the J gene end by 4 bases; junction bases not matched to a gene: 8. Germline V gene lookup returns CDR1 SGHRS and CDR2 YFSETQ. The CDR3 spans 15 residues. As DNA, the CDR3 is TGCGCCAGCAGCTTACGTTTACAGGGGACCACTGAAGCTTTCTTT. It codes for CASSLRLQGTTEAFF.

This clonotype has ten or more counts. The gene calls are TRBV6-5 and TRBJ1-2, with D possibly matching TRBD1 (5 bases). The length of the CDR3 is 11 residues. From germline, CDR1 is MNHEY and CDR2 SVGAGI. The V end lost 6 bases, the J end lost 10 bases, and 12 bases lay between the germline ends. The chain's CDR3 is CASSEGAYYTF. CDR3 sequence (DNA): TGTGCCAGCAGCGAAGGGGCGTACTACACCTTC.

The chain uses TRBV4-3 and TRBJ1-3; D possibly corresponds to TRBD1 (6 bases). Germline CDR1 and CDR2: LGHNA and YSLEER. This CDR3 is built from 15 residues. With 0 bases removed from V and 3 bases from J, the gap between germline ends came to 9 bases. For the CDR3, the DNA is TGCGCCAGCAGCCAAGACGGGGGCAATGGAAACACCATATATTTT. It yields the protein CASSQDGGNGNTIYF.

The DNA of the CDR3 is TGTGCCAGCAGCCCGGGACAGGGGGGTGCAGGCTACACCTTC. Translated: CASSPGQGGAGYTF. The rearrangement links TRBV5-6 to TRBJ1-2, with TRBD1 matching 11 bases. The germline V gene encodes CDR1 SGHDT and CDR2 YYEEEE. V was clipped by 4 bases and J by 8 bases; unmatched bases: 7. This CDR3 has 14 amino acids. The complete variable domain, with remaining parts taken from reference TRBV5-6 and TRBJ1-2, reads DAGVTQSPTHLIKTRGQQVTLRCSPKSGHDTVSWYQQALGQGPQFIFQYYEEEERQRGNFPDRFSGHQFPNYSSELNVNALLLGDSALYLCASSPGQGGAGYTFGSGTRLTVV.

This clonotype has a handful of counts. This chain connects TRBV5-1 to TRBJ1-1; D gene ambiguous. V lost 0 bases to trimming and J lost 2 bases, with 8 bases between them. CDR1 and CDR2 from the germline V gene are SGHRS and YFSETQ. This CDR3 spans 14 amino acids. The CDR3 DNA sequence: TGCGCCAGCAGCTTGGAAAGGCTTAACACTGAAGCTTTCTTT. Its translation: CASSLERLNTEAFF. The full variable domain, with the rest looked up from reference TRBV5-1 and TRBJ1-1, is KAGVTQTPRYLIKTRGQQVTLSCSPISGHRSVSWYQQTPGQGLQFLFEYFSETQRNKGNFPGRFSGRQFSNSRSEMNVSTLELGDSALYLCASSLERLNTEAFFGQGTRLTVV.

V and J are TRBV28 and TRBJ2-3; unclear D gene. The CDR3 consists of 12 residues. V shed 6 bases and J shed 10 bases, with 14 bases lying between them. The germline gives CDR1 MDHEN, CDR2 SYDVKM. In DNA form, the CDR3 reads TGTGCCAGCAGCGCTAGTCCGTTATCGCAGTATTTT. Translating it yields CASSASPLSQYF. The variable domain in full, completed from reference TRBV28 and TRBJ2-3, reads DVKVTQSSRYLVKRTGEKVFLECVQDMDHENMFWYRQDPGLGLRLIYFSYDVKMKEKGDIPEGYSVSREKKERFSLILESASTNQTSMYLCASSASPLSQYFGPGTRLTVL.

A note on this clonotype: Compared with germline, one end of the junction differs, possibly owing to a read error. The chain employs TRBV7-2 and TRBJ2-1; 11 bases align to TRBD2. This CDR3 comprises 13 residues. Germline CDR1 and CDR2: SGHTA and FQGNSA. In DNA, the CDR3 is TGTGCCAGCAGCCCCGGGATAGCGGGGGGGAGGATCTTC. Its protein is CASSPGIAGGRIF.

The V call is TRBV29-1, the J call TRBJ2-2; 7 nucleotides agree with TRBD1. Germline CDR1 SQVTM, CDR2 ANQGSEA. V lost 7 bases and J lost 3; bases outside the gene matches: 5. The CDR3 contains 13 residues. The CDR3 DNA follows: TGCAGCGGTCGGACAGGTTACACCGGGGAGCTGTTTTTT. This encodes CSGRTGYTGELFF.

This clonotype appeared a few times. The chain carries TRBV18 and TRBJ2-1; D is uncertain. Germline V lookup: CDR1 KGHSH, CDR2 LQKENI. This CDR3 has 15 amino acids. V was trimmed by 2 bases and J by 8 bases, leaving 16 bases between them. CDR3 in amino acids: CASSPSVEHRDEQFF. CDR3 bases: TGTGCCAGCTCACCATCGGTAGAGCACCGCGATGAGCAGTTCTTC.

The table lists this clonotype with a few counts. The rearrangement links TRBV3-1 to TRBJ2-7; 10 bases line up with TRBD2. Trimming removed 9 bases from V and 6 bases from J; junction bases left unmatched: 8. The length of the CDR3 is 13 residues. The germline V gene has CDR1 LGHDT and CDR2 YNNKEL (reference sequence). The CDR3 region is CASGSAGGIEQYF. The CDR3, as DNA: TGTGCCAGTGGTTCAGCGGGGGGGATCGAGCAGTACTTC.

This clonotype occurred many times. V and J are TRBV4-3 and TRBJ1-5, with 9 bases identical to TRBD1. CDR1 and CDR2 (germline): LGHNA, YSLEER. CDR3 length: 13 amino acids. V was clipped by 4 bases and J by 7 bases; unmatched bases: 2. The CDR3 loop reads CASSLDRGQPQHF. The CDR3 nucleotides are TGCGCCAGCAGCCTTGACAGGGGGCAGCCCCAGCATTTT.

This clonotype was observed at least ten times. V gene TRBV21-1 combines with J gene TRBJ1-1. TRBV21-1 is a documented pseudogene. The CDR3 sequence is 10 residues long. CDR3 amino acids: CASTSYEAFF. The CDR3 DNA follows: TGTGCCAGCACGAGTTATGAAGCTTTCTTT.

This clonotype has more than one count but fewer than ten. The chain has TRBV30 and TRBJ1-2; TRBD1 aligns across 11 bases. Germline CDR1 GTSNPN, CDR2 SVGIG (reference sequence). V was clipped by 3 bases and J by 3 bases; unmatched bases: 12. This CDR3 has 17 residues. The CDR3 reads CAWSRRTGGAVDYGYTF. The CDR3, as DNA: TGTGCCTGGAGCCGACGGACAGGGGGCGCGGTGGACTATGGCTACACCTTC.

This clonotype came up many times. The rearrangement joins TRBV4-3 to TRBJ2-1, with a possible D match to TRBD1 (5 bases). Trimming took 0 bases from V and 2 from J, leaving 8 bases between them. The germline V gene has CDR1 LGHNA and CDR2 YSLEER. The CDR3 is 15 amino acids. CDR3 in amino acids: CASSQEQGPYNEQFF. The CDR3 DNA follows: TGCGCCAGCAGCCAAGAGCAGGGCCCCTACAATGAGCAGTTCTTC.

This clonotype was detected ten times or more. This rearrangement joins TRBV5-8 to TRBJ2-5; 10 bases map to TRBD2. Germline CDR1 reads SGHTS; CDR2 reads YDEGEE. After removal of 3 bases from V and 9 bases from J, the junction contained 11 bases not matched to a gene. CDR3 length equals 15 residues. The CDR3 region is CASSSRSGLAEAQYF. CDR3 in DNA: TGTGCCAGCAGCTCCCGCTCCGGACTAGCGGAGGCCCAGTACTTC. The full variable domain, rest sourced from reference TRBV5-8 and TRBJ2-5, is EAGVTQSPTHLIKTRGQQATLRCSPISGHTSVYWYQQALGLGLQFLLWYDEGEERNRGNFPPRFSGRQFPNYSSELNVNALELEDSALYLCASSSRSGLAEAQYFGPGTRLLVL.

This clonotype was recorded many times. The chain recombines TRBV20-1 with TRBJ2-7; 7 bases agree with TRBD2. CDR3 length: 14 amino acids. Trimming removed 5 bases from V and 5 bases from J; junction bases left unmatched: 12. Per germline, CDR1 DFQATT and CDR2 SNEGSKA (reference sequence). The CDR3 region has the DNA TGCAGTGCTGCCGGGGGAGGGCGTCGGGACGAGCAGTACTTC. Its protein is CSAAGGGRRDEQYF.

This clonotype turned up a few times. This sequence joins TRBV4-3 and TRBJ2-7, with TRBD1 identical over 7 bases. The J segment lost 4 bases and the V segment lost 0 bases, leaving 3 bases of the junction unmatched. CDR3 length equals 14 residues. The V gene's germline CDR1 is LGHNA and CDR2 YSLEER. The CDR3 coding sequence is TGCGCCAGCAGCCAAGACCACAGGGGTTACGAGCAGTACTTC. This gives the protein CASSQDHRGYEQYF.